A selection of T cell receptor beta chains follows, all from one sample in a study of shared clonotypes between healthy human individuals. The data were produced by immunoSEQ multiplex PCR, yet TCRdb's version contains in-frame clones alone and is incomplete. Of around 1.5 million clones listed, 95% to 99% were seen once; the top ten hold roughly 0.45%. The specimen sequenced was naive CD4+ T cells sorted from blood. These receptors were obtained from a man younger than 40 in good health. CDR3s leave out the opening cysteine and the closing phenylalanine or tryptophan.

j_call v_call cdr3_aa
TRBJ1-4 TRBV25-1 ASSEVRDSTNEKLF
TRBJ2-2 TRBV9 ASSVGNRANTGELF
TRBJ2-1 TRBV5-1 ASSLDGEGYNEQF
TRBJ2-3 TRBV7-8 ASSGLTSTDTQY
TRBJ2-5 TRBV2 ARSGRFQETQY
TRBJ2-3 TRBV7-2 ASSSQITTDTQY
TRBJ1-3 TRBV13 ASSKWDFSSGNTIY
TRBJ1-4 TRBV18 ASSPGVDEKLF
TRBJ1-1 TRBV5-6 ASSLPGSRAEAF
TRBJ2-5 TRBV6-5 ASSYTETGVETQY
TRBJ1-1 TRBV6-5 ASSYIGHTEAF
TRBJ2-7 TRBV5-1 ASSLVVGREQY
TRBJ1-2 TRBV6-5 ASSDLWGGYT
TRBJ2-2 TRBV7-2 ASSLATGFGATGELF
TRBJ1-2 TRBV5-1 ASSPLLTGVRGYT
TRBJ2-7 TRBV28 ASSPDGPNYEQY
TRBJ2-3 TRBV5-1 ASSLLGSFSTDTQY
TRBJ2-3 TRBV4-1 ASSPPIAGGRTDTQY
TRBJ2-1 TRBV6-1 ASGSSSGWYNEQF
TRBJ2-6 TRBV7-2 ASSLGHGANVLT
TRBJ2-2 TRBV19 ASSNGVTHLAGELF
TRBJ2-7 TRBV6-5 ASSYSGRGAYEQY
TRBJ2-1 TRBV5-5 ASSFRDRGNNEQF
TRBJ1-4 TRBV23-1 ASSLRRPNEKLF
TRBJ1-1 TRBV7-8 ASSLAEGTEAF
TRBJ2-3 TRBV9 ASSVGSAVTTDTQY
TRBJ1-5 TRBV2 ASSAAGTGVNQPQH
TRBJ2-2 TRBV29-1 SVPRGARTGELF
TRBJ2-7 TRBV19 ASSLMTEYEQY
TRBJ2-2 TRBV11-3 ASSRDRGNTGELF
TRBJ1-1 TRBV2 ASRAGTVEAF
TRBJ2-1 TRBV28 ATSLGEQF
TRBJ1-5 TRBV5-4 ASSTGQGLLSSNQPQH
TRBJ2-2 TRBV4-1 ASSQSTGRPNTGELF
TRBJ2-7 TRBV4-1 ASSQDRDGPGYEQY
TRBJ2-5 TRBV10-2 ASSDRSPGETQY
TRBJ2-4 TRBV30 AWRTSGSKNIQY
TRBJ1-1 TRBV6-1 ASSVPRRNTEAF
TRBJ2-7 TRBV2 ASNLDPYEQY
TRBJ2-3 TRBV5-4 ASSLREASTDTQY
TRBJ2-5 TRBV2 ASSEEEYQETQY
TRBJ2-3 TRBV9 ASSPLYGRGSDTQY
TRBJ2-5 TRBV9 ASSVAQGGETQY